Listed below are T cell receptor beta chains from one sample, sequenced in a study of lymphopenia after photon versus proton radiotherapy. Here immunoSEQ multiplex PCR was the method, and the copy in TCRdb shows in-frame clones only, minus some. Of approximately 21,000 clones listed, around 85% were seen once; the top ten hold over 15%. Sample: peripheral blood, taken from a patient treated with photon-based radiotherapy. The origin of the receptors is a man aged 55 to 69 with pancreatic cancer. Both conserved end residues are part of each CDR3. D genes are given only for firm matches. Some rows have no size entry. The others give once, few or many, or a class for an expanded clone.

J	size	V	D	CDR3	DNA
TRBJ2-3	NA	TRBV6-1	NA	CASTSWPGAQYF	TGTGCCAGCACCTCGTGGCCGGGCGCGCAGTATTTT
TRBJ2-7	NA	TRBV7-3	NA	CASRDTDSSYEQYF	TGTGCCAGCAGGGACACGGACAGTTCCTACGAGCAGTACTTC
TRBJ1-5	few	TRBV30	TRBD1	CAWTSGGGQPQHF	TGTGCCTGGACTTCAGGGGGTGGTCAGCCCCAGCATTTT
TRBJ1-1	few	TRBV5-1	NA	CASRSQGTNTEAFF	TGCGCCAGCAGGAGTCAGGGAACGAACACTGAAGCTTTCTTT
TRBJ2-1	NA	TRBV11-3	NA	CASSLRLGNEQFF	TGTGCCAGCAGCTTACGGCTGGGCAATGAGCAGTTCTTC
TRBJ1-1	NA	TRBV6-5	NA	CASNYQGATEAFF	TGTGCCAGCAATTACCAAGGGGCCACTGAAGCTTTCTTT
TRBJ1-6	NA	TRBV6-5	TRBD1	CASRLTGRHNSPLHF	TGTGCCAGCAGGTTGACAGGGCGGCATAATTCACCCCTCCACTTT
TRBJ1-5	NA	TRBV7-2	NA	CASSGANQPQHF	TGTGCCAGCTCGGGGGCAAATCAGCCCCAGCATTTT
TRBJ2-5	NA	TRBV15	NA	CATSRDLLVRVKYQETQYF	TGTGCCACCAGCAGAGATCTTCTTGTGAGGGTGAAGTACCAAGAGACCCAGTACTTC
TRBJ1-2	NA	TRBV10-3	NA	CAIAPGSNYGYTF	TGTGCCATCGCCCCGGGCAGTAACTATGGCTACACCTTC
TRBJ1-3	NA	TRBV15	NA	CATSIRDTIYF	TGTGCCACCAGCATCCGGGACACCATATATTTT
TRBJ2-3	NA	TRBV30	NA	CAITRGDTQYF	TGTGCCATTACTAGAGGAGATACGCAGTATTTT
TRBJ1-4	NA	TRBV18	NA	CASSQTGPTNEKLFF	TGTGCCAGCTCACAAACAGGACCAACTAATGAAAAACTGTTTTTT
TRBJ1-2	NA	TRBV6-1	TRBD1	CASSGQGTYGYTF	TGTGCCAGCAGTGGACAGGGGACCTATGGCTACACCTTC
TRBJ2-6	NA	TRBV11-3	NA	CASSSRGRHSGANVLTF	TGTGCCAGCAGCTCCAGGGGACGACACTCTGGGGCCAACGTCCTGACTTTC
TRBJ1-6	NA	TRBV27	NA	CASSSRGEVDNSPLHF	TGTGCCAGCAGTTCCCGGGGGGAGGTGGATAATTCACCCCTCCACTTT
TRBJ2-3	NA	TRBV10-1	NA	CASSERQLTDTQYF	TGCGCCAGCAGTGAGCGACAGCTCACAGATACGCAGTATTTT
TRBJ2-1	NA	TRBV15	NA	CATSRGESRSNEQFF	TGTGCCACCAGCAGAGGGGAGTCACGTAGCAATGAGCAGTTCTTC
TRBJ1-5	NA	TRBV2	NA	CASRATGNQPQHF	TGTGCCAGCAGAGCGACAGGAAATCAGCCCCAGCATTTT
TRBJ2-1	NA	TRBV2	TRBD2	CASSELGTSSGEQFF	TGTGCCAGCAGTGAACTAGGGACTAGCTCCGGTGAGCAGTTCTTC
TRBJ1-5	NA	TRBV11-2	NA	CASSLLGDFNQPQHF	TGTGCCAGCAGCTTGTTGGGGGACTTCAATCAGCCCCAGCATTTT
TRBJ2-7	once	TRBV6-5	NA	CASSIQGPYGEQYF	TGTGCCAGCAGTATACAGGGCCCCTACGGGGAGCAGTACTTC
TRBJ2-5	NA	TRBV4-2	NA	CASSQDPGYQETQYF	TGTGCCAGCAGCCAGGATCCGGGGTACCAAGAGACCCAGTACTTC
TRBJ2-7	NA	TRBV18	NA	CASSPGGGGYEQYF	TGTGCCAGCTCCCCGGGCGGGGGCGGGTACGAGCAGTACTTC
TRBJ2-3	NA	TRBV11-3	TRBD1	CASSLGLGTGLVTDTQYF	TGTGCCAGCAGCTTAGGTCTCGGGACAGGACTCGTCACAGATACGCAGTATTTT
TRBJ1-3	NA	TRBV19	NA	CASSVQGPPSGNTIYF	TGTGCCAGTAGTGTCCAGGGCCCACCCTCTGGAAACACCATATATTTT
TRBJ2-5	NA	TRBV11-2	TRBD1	CASSYGGQGIKETQYF	TGTGCCAGCAGCTACGGGGGACAGGGGATAAAGGAGACCCAGTACTTC
TRBJ2-7	NA	TRBV19	NA	CASTPGPGNDYEQYF	TGTGCCAGTACCCCAGGGCCAGGGAACGACTACGAGCAGTACTTC
TRBJ2-2	NA	TRBV11-2	NA	CASSLDLPSVAGELFF	TGTGCCAGCAGCTTAGATCTGCCTAGCGTGGCCGGGGAGCTGTTTTTT
TRBJ1-3	once	TRBV7-8	NA	CASSPDSSGNTIYF	TGTGCCAGCAGCCCGGACAGCTCTGGAAACACCATATATTTT
TRBJ2-1	NA	TRBV6-5	TRBD1	CASRHDRGTYNEQFF	TGTGCCAGCAGACACGACAGGGGTACCTACAATGAGCAGTTCTTC
TRBJ2-3	NA	TRBV7-6	TRBD2	CASSGFGLAGGATQYF	TGTGCCAGCAGCGGCTTCGGACTAGCGGGGGGCGCTACGCAGTATTTT
TRBJ1-6	NA	TRBV7-6	NA	CASSLMSSYNSPLHF	TGTGCCAGCAGCTTAATGAGCTCCTATAATTCACCCCTCCACTTT
TRBJ1-6	NA	TRBV30	TRBD1	CAWGSKGQGGSPLHF	TGTGCCTGGGGTTCAAAGGGACAGGGAGGATCACCCCTCCACTTT
TRBJ2-3	NA	TRBV7-2	NA	CASSVAYRGHTDTQYF	TGTGCCAGCAGCGTAGCATACCGGGGTCACACAGATACGCAGTATTTT
TRBJ1-2	few	TRBV6-5	NA	CASSSLGSSGGYTF	TGTGCCAGCAGTTCCTTGGGTTCCTCAGGCGGCTACACCTTC
TRBJ2-1	NA	TRBV9	NA	CASSVGGEYNEQFF	TGTGCCAGCAGCGTAGGAGGGGAATACAATGAGCAGTTCTTC
TRBJ2-1	NA	TRBV5-6	NA	CASSLGLGSYNEQFF	TGTGCCAGCAGCTTGGGACTAGGCTCCTACAATGAGCAGTTCTTC
TRBJ2-2	NA	TRBV2	TRBD2	CASGGLAVTGELFF	TGTGCCAGCGGGGGACTAGCGGTAACCGGGGAGCTGTTTTTT
TRBJ1-2	NA	TRBV19	NA	CASSSQGLDYYGYTF	TGTGCCAGTAGTTCACAGGGACTGGATTACTATGGCTACACCTTC
TRBJ1-3	NA	TRBV7-3	TRBD1	CASSYRGGTGNTIYF	TGTGCCAGCAGCTACAGGGGTGGAACTGGAAACACCATATATTTT
TRBJ2-4	NA	TRBV6-1	NA	CASSELLLAKNIQYF	TGTGCCAGCAGTGAACTCTTACTAGCCAAAAACATTCAGTACTTC
TRBJ2-7	NA	TRBV18	NA	CASSPRDGYEQYF	TGTGCCAGCTCACCCCGGGACGGCTACGAGCAGTACTTC
TRBJ1-1	NA	TRBV21-1	NA	CASSNDAPPQTNTEAFF	TGTGCCAGCAGCAACGACGCGCCACCTCAAACGAACACTGAAGCTTTCTTT
TRBJ1-6	NA	TRBV7-2	NA	CASSLDRGSPLHF	TGTGCCAGCAGCTTAGATAGGGGTTCACCCCTCCACTTT
TRBJ2-3	NA	TRBV18	TRBD2	CASSPGLAVSDTQYF	TGTGCCAGCTCACCGGGACTAGCAGTTTCAGATACGCAGTATTTT
TRBJ2-7	NA	TRBV30	NA	CAWSSGWLNEQYF	TGTGCCTGGAGTTCAGGGTGGTTAAACGAGCAGTACTTC
TRBJ2-7	few	TRBV29-1	NA	CSVEDRQGQNEQYF	TGCAGCGTTGAAGATAGGCAGGGCCAGAACGAGCAGTACTTC
TRBJ2-3	NA	TRBV9	TRBD2	CASSVTSGVKDTQYF	TGTGCCAGCAGCGTTACTAGCGGGGTTAAAGATACGCAGTATTTT
TRBJ2-7	NA	TRBV10-3	TRBD1	CAISESTGTGAYEQYF	TGTGCCATCAGTGAGTCGACAGGGACAGGGGCCTACGAGCAGTACTTC
TRBJ1-3	NA	TRBV9	NA	CASSVDNAGNTIYF	TGTGCCAGCAGCGTAGATAATGCGGGAAACACCATATATTTT
TRBJ2-1	NA	TRBV7-3	TRBD2	CASSLTPSGGYEQFF	TGTGCCAGCAGCTTAACGCCTAGCGGGGGGTATGAGCAGTTCTTC
TRBJ1-1	NA	TRBV12-5	NA	CASGLVGGVYTEAFF	TGTGCTAGTGGTTTGGTTGGAGGGGTGTACACTGAAGCTTTCTTT
TRBJ1-2	NA	TRBV9	NA	CASSTDLNYGYTF	TGTGCCAGCAGCACGGACTTAAACTATGGCTACACCTTC
TRBJ2-3	once	TRBV11-3	TRBD2	CASSLRGGQGTQYF	TGTGCCAGCAGCTTGCGGGGGGGCCAGGGTACGCAGTATTTT